This T cell receptor beta chain was recovered during a study of cytomegalovirus exposure and HLA in healthy donors. The germline V gene has CDR1 MDHEN and CDR2 SYDVKM. This CDR3 contains 14 residues. Trimming cost V 10 bases and J 1 base; bases outside gene matches: 7. This PCR relied on a set of 60 Vbeta primers and 13 Jbeta primers. Here immunoSEQ multiplex PCR was the method, and the copy in TCRdb shows in-frame clones only, minus some. The sample contains 75,000 to 80,000 clones, 60% to 85% of which appear only once. Material for sequencing was PBMCs. The sequence came from a man in his forties or fifties in good health and CMV-seronegative. This chain connects TRBV28 to TRBJ2-3; 8 bases agree with TRBD1. The CDR3 DNA follows: TGTGCCACCCAGAGGGGACAGGGCACAGATACGCAGTATTTT. This sequence encodes CATQRGQGTDTQYF.